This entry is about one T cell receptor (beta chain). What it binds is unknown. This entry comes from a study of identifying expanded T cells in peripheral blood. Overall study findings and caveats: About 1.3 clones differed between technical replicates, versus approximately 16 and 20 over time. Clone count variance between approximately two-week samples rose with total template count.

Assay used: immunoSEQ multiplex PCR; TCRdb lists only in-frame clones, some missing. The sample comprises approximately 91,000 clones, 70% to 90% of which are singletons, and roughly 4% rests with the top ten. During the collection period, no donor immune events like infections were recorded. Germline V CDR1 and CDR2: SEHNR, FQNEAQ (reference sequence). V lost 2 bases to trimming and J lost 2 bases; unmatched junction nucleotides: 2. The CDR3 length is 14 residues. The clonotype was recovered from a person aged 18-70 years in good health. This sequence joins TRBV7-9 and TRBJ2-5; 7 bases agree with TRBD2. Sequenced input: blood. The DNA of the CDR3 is TGTGCCAGCAGCTTATGGGGGGGACAAGAGACCCAGTACTTC. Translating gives CASSLWGGQETQYF. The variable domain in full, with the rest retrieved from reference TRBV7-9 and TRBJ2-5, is DTGVSQNPRHKITKRGQNVTFRCDPISEHNRLYWYRQTLGQGPEFLTYFQNEAQLEKSRLLSDRFSAERPKGSFSTLEIQRTEQGDSAMYLCASSLWGGQETQYFGPGTRLLVL.